Presented here are 31 T cell receptor beta chains from one specimen sequenced in a study of blood T cell repertoires in COVID-19. Clones were sequenced by immunoSEQ multiplex PCR, and TCRdb holds only the in-frame ones, with some missing. This sample carries about 140,000 clones, approximately 83% of them seen once, and the ten largest clones take roughly 1.6%. The sequenced sample was peripheral blood. The source is a human donor in a cohort sampled during active COVID-19.

V and J are TRBV11-2 and TRBJ2-5, with 8 bases identical to TRBD2. The CDR3 consists of 16 residues. Germline lookup yields CDR1 SGHAT and CDR2 FQNNGV. J was trimmed by 7 bases and V by 5 bases; bases with no gene match: 15. The CDR3 sequence is CASSRSLAGGSGTQYF. CDR3 nucleotides: TGTGCCAGCAGCCGCTCGCTAGCGGGTGGGAGTGGGACCCAGTACTTC.

This clone has only one observation. This chain connects TRBV5-4 to TRBJ2-1; 16 nucleotides match TRBD2. The V gene's germline CDR1 is SGHNT and CDR2 YYREEE (reference sequence). There are 16 residues in the CDR3. Trimming at V came to 5 bases and at J to 7 bases, leaving 6 bases not matched to a gene. As DNA, the CDR3 is TGTGCCAGCAGTTCCGGGACTAGCGGGAGGGAGAATGAGCAGTTCTTC. Protein product: CASSSGTSGRENEQFF.

The chain recombines TRBV5-1 with TRBJ2-7; D may be TRBD1 (5 bases). CDR1 SGHRS and CDR2 YFSETQ come from the germline V gene. The CDR3 spans 14 residues. V gave up 0 bases and J gave up 4 bases, with 11 bases separating them. CDR3 amino acids: CASSLEAGIYEQYF. The CDR3 nucleotides read TGCGCCAGCAGCTTGGAGGCAGGGATATACGAGCAGTACTTC.

The chain combines TRBV28 with TRBJ2-5; D is uncertain. From germline, CDR1 is MDHEN and CDR2 SYDVKM. V gave up 3 bases and J gave up 8 bases, with 7 bases separating them. The CDR3 spans 11 residues. CDR3: CASSLVTTQYF. Written as DNA, the CDR3 is TGTGCCAGCAGTTTGGTTACTACCCAGTACTTC.

This clone was seen a single time. The chain combines TRBV10-3 with TRBJ1-1; D gene ambiguous. CDR1 ENHRY and CDR2 SYGVKD come from the germline V gene. The CDR3 has 13 residues. Trimming stripped 7 bases from V and 1 base from J, with 10 bases between. The CDR3 reads CAITHRGNTEAFF. The CDR3 nucleotides are TGTGCCATCACCCATCGGGGGAACACTGAAGCTTTCTTT.

The chain employs TRBV3-1 (or the pseudogene TRBV3-2) and TRBJ1-2; D call uncertain. The CDR3 covers 13 residues. Germline V gene data show CDR1 as LGHDT and CDR2 as YNNKEL (reference sequence). Deletions cut 2 bases from V and 2 bases from J, with 6 bases between. Here the CDR3 DNA reads TGTGCCAGCAGCCAACCCGGGAACTATGGCTACACCTTC. It specifies CASSQPGNYGYTF.

The chain recombines TRBV4-2 with TRBJ2-7; TRBD2 matches at 8 bases. The CDR3 extends over 15 amino acids. CDR1 LGHNA and CDR2 YNFKEQ come from the germline V gene. V was pared by 4 bases and J by 8 bases, with 13 bases of the junction left unmatched. For the CDR3, the DNA is TGTGCCAGCAGCCTCGGGCGAGCGGGAGACTTCAAGCAGTACTTC. Its translation: CASSLGRAGDFKQYF.

V usage is TRBV28 and J usage is TRBJ1-2; D might be TRBD1 (6 bases). CDR3 length: 12 residues. Per germline, CDR1 MDHEN and CDR2 SYDVKM. V was pared by 8 bases and J by 2 bases, with 9 bases between. The CDR3 DNA is TGTGCCAGCGGTGGACAGAACTATGGCTACACCTTC. Its protein is CASGGQNYGYTF.

V gene TRBV3-1 (or the pseudogene TRBV3-2) combines with J gene TRBJ1-2; D gene unclear. V was shortened by 1 base and J by 0 bases, with 9 bases between the two germline ends. CDR1 LGHDT and CDR2 YNNKEL come from the germline V gene (reference sequence). There are 15 residues in the CDR3. The CDR3 bases are TGTGCCAGCAGCCAAGTGGCCAGAACTAACTATGGCTACACCTTC. This gives the protein CASSQVARTNYGYTF.

This chain joins TRBV5-1 and TRBJ2-7, with 9 nucleotides matching TRBD1. J lost 0 bases, V lost 4 bases, and 8 bases had no gene match. Germline values: CDR1 SGHRS, CDR2 YFSETQ. The CDR3 consists of 16 residues. The CDR3, as DNA: TGCGCCAGCAGCCTGGAACCGACAGGGGGCTCCTACGAGCAGTACTTC. This codes for CASSLEPTGGSYEQYF.

CDR3: CASSTRQRLHEQYF. The CDR3 DNA sequence: TGTGCCAGCAGCACCCGACAGCGCCTCCACGAGCAGTACTTC. V usage is TRBV5-5 and J usage is TRBJ2-7, with TRBD1 as a possible D gene (5 bases). Germline-derived CDR1 and CDR2 are SGHKS and YYEKEE (reference sequence). The ends were cut back, 4 bases at V and 5 bases at J, with 16 bases in the middle. The CDR3 length is 14 residues.

This clone has just one count. This sequence joins TRBV7-6 and TRBJ1-3, with D unresolved. The CDR3 covers 14 residues. Germline CDR1 and CDR2: SGHVS and FNYEAQ. The V end lost 3 bases, the J end lost 4 bases, and 10 bases lay between the germline ends. The CDR3 nucleotides read TGTGCCAGCAGCTTGGTCGACATCGGAAACACCATATATTTT. Translation gives CASSLVDIGNTIYF.

The chain links TRBV30 to TRBJ2-3, with TRBD2 matching 8 bases. The CDR3 has 15 residues. The germline gives CDR1 GTSNPN, CDR2 SVGIG (reference sequence). J was trimmed by 3 bases and V by 5 bases; bases with no gene match: 10. The CDR3 coding sequence is TGTGCCTGGTTAGCACGGCGCGGGAGGACAGATACGCAGTATTTT. Protein sequence: CAWLARRGRTDTQYF.

The table lists this clone with a count of one. The rearrangement joins TRBV29-1 to TRBJ2-3; D ambiguous. Germline V gives CDR1 SQVTM, CDR2 ANQGSEA. The CDR3 is made up of 12 amino acids. Trimming cost V 6 bases and J 7 bases, with 14 bases left between them. In DNA, the CDR3 is TGCAGCGTACCATTTGCGAGCAATACGCAGTATTTT. It encodes CSVPFASNTQYF.

The rearrangement uses TRBV29-1 and TRBJ1-6, with 7 nucleotides matching TRBD1. The CDR3 has 13 amino acids. Germline values: CDR1 SQVTM, CDR2 ANQGSEA. V was clipped by 6 bases and J by 8 bases; unmatched bases: 7. The CDR3 DNA reads as TGCAGCGTCTCTACAGGGGTTGATTCACCCCTCCACTTT. It codes for CSVSTGVDSPLHF. The full variable domain, rest sourced from reference TRBV29-1 and TRBJ1-6, is SAVISQKPSRDICQRGTSLTIQCQVDSQVTMMFWYRQQPGQSLTLIATANQGSEATYESGFVIDKFPISRPNLTFSTLTVSNMSPEDSSIYLCSVSTGVDSPLHFGNGTRLTVT.

The V gene is TRBV21-1, the J gene TRBJ2-1; the table's D call TRBD2 went unverified against the DNA. TRBV21-1 represents a pseudogene. The CDR3 extends over 16 amino acids. The CDR3 nucleotides are TGTGCCAGCAGCAAAGTAGCACTAGCGGGTTACAATGAGCAGTTCTTC. This gives the protein CASSKVALAGYNEQFF.

The chain employs TRBV2 and TRBJ2-1; TRBD2 aligns across 8 bases. CDR1 and CDR2 from the germline V gene are SNHLY and FYNNEI. Trimming cost V 7 bases and J 9 bases; bases outside gene matches: 14. There are 15 residues in the CDR3. The CDR3 DNA sequence: TGTGCCAGCAACCGGGGGCTAGCGGGCTTGGGTGAGCAGTTCTTC. This translates into CASNRGLAGLGEQFF.

V is TRBV27 and J is TRBJ1-2; 9 nucleotides align to TRBD1. CDR3 length: 15 residues. V was pared by 2 bases and J by 2 bases, with 3 bases of the junction left unmatched. Per germline, CDR1 MNHEY and CDR2 SMNVEV (reference sequence). CDR3 coding DNA: TGTGCCAGCAGTTTAAAGGGACAGGGAAACTATGGCTACACCTTC. This encodes CASSLKGQGNYGYTF.

The chain uses TRBV18 and TRBJ1-1; the D is unclear. The length of the CDR3 is 15 residues. With 0 bases removed from V and 4 bases from J, the gap between germline ends came to 12 bases. Germline CDR1 reads KGHSH; CDR2 reads LQKENI. CDR3 protein: CASSPPGGLATEAFF. The DNA of the CDR3 is TGTGCCAGCTCACCACCGGGAGGGTTGGCCACTGAAGCTTTCTTT. Combining the CDR3 with reference TRBV18 and TRBJ1-1 gives the whole variable domain NAGVMQNPRHLVRRRGQEARLRCSPMKGHSHVYWYRQLPEEGLKFMVYLQKENIIDESGMPKERFSAEFPKEGPSILRIQQVVRGDSAAYFCASSPPGGLATEAFFGQGTRLTVV.

This chain connects TRBV27 to TRBJ1-1; D not certain. Per germline, CDR1 MNHEY and CDR2 SMNVEV (reference sequence). This CDR3 is built from 16 residues. V was shortened by 8 bases and J by 5 bases, with 24 bases between the two germline ends. The CDR3 reads CASSRAASASGTEAFF. The CDR3 DNA reads TGTGCCAGCTCCCGAGCGGCGAGCGCCTCGGGGACTGAAGCTTTCTTT.

In its sample, this clone was seen a few times. V usage is TRBV9 and J usage is TRBJ2-1; 10 bases are shared with TRBD2. Germline V CDR1 and CDR2: SGDLS, YYNGEE. This CDR3 is built from 15 residues. The V gene end was trimmed by 4 bases and the J gene end by 7 bases; junction bases not matched to a gene: 8. In DNA, the CDR3 is TGTGCCAGCAGCCCCAACCTAGCGGGAGCAAATGAGCAGTTCTTC. It codes for CASSPNLAGANEQFF.

The chain combines TRBV11-3 with TRBJ2-1, with 8 bases aligning to TRBD2. Germline V gives CDR1 SGHNT, CDR2 YENEEA. After removal of 5 bases from V and 2 bases from J, the junction contained 5 bases not matched to a gene. The CDR3 runs 15 residues. Here the CDR3 DNA reads TGTGCCAGCAGCCGCGGGACTAGTGCCTACAATGAGCAGTTCTTC. Its translation is CASSRGTSAYNEQFF.

The rearrangement uses TRBV4-3 and TRBJ2-1, with 7 bases fitting TRBD2. CDR3 length equals 17 residues. After removal of 0 bases from V and 10 bases from J, the junction contained 15 bases not matched to a gene. In germline, CDR1 is LGHNA, CDR2 YSLEER. DNA for the CDR3: TGCGCCAGCAGCCAAGATCTCGGACTAGTGGCCGGAGAGGAGCAGTTCTTC. It is translated as CASSQDLGLVAGEEQFF.

The chain joins TRBV19 to TRBJ1-3, with 7 bases aligning to TRBD1. Germline V gene sequence: CDR1 LNHDA, CDR2 SQIVND (reference sequence). This CDR3 spans 13 amino acids. The junction had 7 bases not matched to a gene; V was cut back by 10 bases and J by 4 bases. The CDR3 DNA reads TGTGCCACTGGGGGGACAGTCGGAAACACCATATATTTT. It encodes CATGGTVGNTIYF.

Of note for this clone: One end of the junction fails to match germline, which may point to a read error. This chain links TRBV7-7 with TRBJ1-5; 9 nucleotides match TRBD1. Germline-derived CDR1 and CDR2 are SSHAT and FNYEAQ (reference sequence). The length of the CDR3 is 17 residues. DNA of the CDR3: TGTGCTAGCAGCCCGCGGACAGGGGTAAATAGCAATCAGCCCCAGCATTTT. Its translation: CASSPRTGVNSNQPQHF.

This clone occurred once. The chain links TRBV18 to TRBJ1-1; 8 bases agree with TRBD1. The CDR3 runs to 15 residues. Trimming removed 1 base from V and 3 bases from J; junction bases left unmatched: 4. Per germline, CDR1 KGHSH and CDR2 LQKENI. The CDR3 sequence: CASSPRGQGDTEAFF. The DNA of the CDR3 is TGTGCCAGCTCACCACGAGGACAGGGCGACACTGAAGCTTTCTTT.

V usage is TRBV5-6 and J usage is TRBJ1-2; possibly TRBD1 for D (5 bases). Germline CDR1 SGHDT, CDR2 YYEEEE. V was clipped by 4 bases and J by 2 bases, with 6 bases between them. CDR3 length: 12 amino acids. The CDR3 spells CASSAGNYGYTF. CDR3 nucleotides: TGTGCCAGCAGCGCAGGGAACTATGGCTACACCTTC.

This clone occurred once. The V call is TRBV11-1, the J call TRBJ2-1, with TRBD1 identical over 7 bases. Germline CDR1 SGHAT, CDR2 FQDESV (reference sequence). The CDR3 sequence is 16 residues long. V trimming: 6 bases; J trimming: 1 base; junction bases outside the gene matches: 9. CDR3 region: CASSPRDRRSYNEQFF. CDR3 nucleotides: TGTGCCAGCAGTCCCAGGGACAGAAGATCCTACAATGAGCAGTTCTTC.

J is TRBJ1-4 and V is TRBV4-3, with a possible D match to TRBD1 (6 bases). Germline V lookup: CDR1 LGHNA, CDR2 YSLEER. This CDR3 comprises 17 residues. Trimming cost V 0 bases and J 7 bases, with 18 bases left between them. The CDR3 loop is CASSQDRQAGGGEKLFF. CDR3 in DNA: TGCGCCAGCAGCCAAGATCGACAGGCCGGTGGTGGTGAAAAACTGTTTTTT.

This chain joins TRBV6-5 and TRBJ2-1; 7 bases match TRBD2. Germline assignment: CDR1 MNHEY and CDR2 SVGAGI. The CDR3 is made up of 14 amino acids. V lost 5 bases and J lost 4; bases outside the gene matches: 5. As DNA, the CDR3 is TGTGCCAGCAGTCGAGCGGGACCTTACAATGAGCAGTTCTTC. Translated: CASSRAGPYNEQFF.

Note on this clone: Germline is not matched at one junction end, which may reflect a read error. The gene calls are TRBV9 and TRBJ2-7; 7 bases agree with TRBD1. Germline V CDR1 and CDR2: SGDLS, YYNGEE. CDR3 length: 15 amino acids. CDR3: CASSAEATGSRVRHF. DNA of the CDR3: TGTGCCAGCAGCGCCGAGGCGACAGGGTCAAGGGTGAGACACTTC.